The 14 T cell receptor beta chains below come from one sample, sequenced in a study of cytomegalovirus exposure and HLA in healthy donors. PCR was performed using 60 Vbeta and 13 Jbeta primers. The table came from immunoSEQ multiplex PCR; TCRdb's copy has only in-frame clones and leaves some out. The data hold under 130,000 clones, with about 81% observed a single time. The sequenced sample was PBMCs. All receptors come from a man younger than 45 in good health and CMV-seronegative.

CDR3 loop: CASSQGVRDSGSYGYTF. The CDR3 DNA reads as TGTGCCAGCAGCCAAGGGGTTAGAGACTCCGGATCATATGGCTACACCTTC. The chain joins TRBV14 to TRBJ1-2; D gene uncertain. CDR1 and CDR2 from the germline V gene are SGHDN and FVKESK. This CDR3 has 17 residues. V was trimmed by 1 base and J by 5 bases, leaving 20 bases between them.

Here the CDR3 reads CASSDGTSLRNEQYF. The CDR3 DNA follows: TGCGCCAGCAGTGATGGGACTAGTTTACGAAACGAGCAGTACTTC. This chain links TRBV10-1 with TRBJ2-7; 8 positions match TRBD2. Germline V gene lookup returns CDR1 WNHNN and CDR2 SYGVQD (reference sequence). There are 15 residues in the CDR3. The trim removed 3 bases at V and 5 bases at J, leaving 9 bases unmatched.

The chain uses TRBV28 and TRBJ2-1, with D possibly TRBD1 on 6 matching bases. CDR1 and CDR2 from the germline V gene are MDHEN and SYDVKM. Trimming removed 7 bases at V and 0 bases at J, with 19 bases between. CDR3 length equals 17 residues. CDR3 nucleotide sequence: TGTGCCAGCATCCTGCTCCGGGACAAAAGCTCCTACAATGAGCAGTTCTTC. This encodes CASILLRDKSSYNEQFF.

This clone was counted once. The V gene is TRBV14, the J gene TRBJ1-2; D is perhaps TRBD1 (6 bases). From germline, CDR1 is SGHDN and CDR2 FVKESK. V was trimmed by 1 base and J by 4 bases, leaving 7 bases between them. The CDR3 length is 13 residues. In DNA form, the CDR3 reads TGTGCCAGCAGCCAAGGGACAGCCTATGGCTACACCTTC. It specifies CASSQGTAYGYTF. Using reference TRBV14 and TRBJ1-2 for the parts outside the CDR3, the full variable domain is EAGVTQFPSHSVIEKGQTVTLRCDPISGHDNLYWYRRVMGKEIKFLLHFVKESKQDESGMPNNRFLAERTGGTYSTLKVQPAELEDSGVYFCASSQGTAYGYTFGSGTRLTVV.

This rearrangement joins TRBV29-1 to TRBJ2-1, with D unclear. CDR3 length equals 16 residues. The V end lost 4 bases, the J end lost 0 bases, and 16 bases lay between the germline ends. Germline V gives CDR1 SQVTM, CDR2 ANQGSEA. CDR3 bases: TGCAGCGTTGTTACAGTTACACTGAGCTCCTACAATGAGCAGTTCTTC. Its translation is CSVVTVTLSSYNEQFF.

This clone has a single count. The gene calls are TRBV19 and TRBJ1-1; the D is unclear. Germline CDR1 and CDR2: LNHDA and SQIVND (reference sequence). This CDR3 comprises 11 residues. V shed 5 bases and J shed 5 bases, with 6 bases lying between them. CDR3 loop: CASSFKTEAFF. CDR3 nucleotide sequence: TGTGCCAGTAGTTTTAAAACTGAAGCTTTCTTT.

V gene TRBV7-6 combines with J gene TRBJ1-1, with D tentatively TRBD1 (5 bases). V was clipped by 4 bases and J by 8 bases, with 17 bases between them. CDR1 SGHVS and CDR2 FNYEAQ come from the germline V gene. CDR3 length: 14 amino acids. The CDR3 DNA follows: TGTGCCAGCAGCTCAGGTTTTCAGGGTGGGGAAGCTTTCTTT. Its translation is CASSSGFQGGEAFF.

V usage is TRBV4-3 and J usage is TRBJ2-5; 10 bases are a match to TRBD2. There are 16 residues in the CDR3. Trimming took 0 bases from V and 7 from J; bases not matched to a gene: 8. Looked up from germline, CDR1 is LGHNA and CDR2 is YSLEER. Written as DNA, the CDR3 is TGCGCCAGCAGCCAAGAACCTAGCGGGGGCCTCTCGACCCAGTACTTC. The encoded protein is CASSQEPSGGLSTQYF.

The J gene is TRBJ2-1, the V gene TRBV4-3, with TRBD1 matching 8 bases. From germline, CDR1 is LGHNA and CDR2 YSLEER. This CDR3 has 16 amino acids. J lost 2 bases, V lost 0 bases, and 3 bases had no gene match. CDR3 sequence reads: CASSQDLDRAYNEQFF. The CDR3 DNA reads as TGCGCCAGCAGCCAAGATTTGGACAGGGCCTACAATGAGCAGTTCTTC.

V is TRBV10-3 and J is TRBJ2-3, with D hard to call. Deletions cut 4 bases from V and 5 bases from J, with 13 bases between. Looked up from germline, CDR1 is ENHRY and CDR2 is SYGVKD. CDR3 size: 14 residues. CDR3 nucleotides: TGTGCCATCAGTGTAGACTTTCCCCGAGATACGCAGTATTTT. Its protein is CAISVDFPRDTQYF.

This clone was detected once. This rearrangement joins TRBV27 to TRBJ2-1; D may be TRBD2 (6 bases). Trimming cost V 7 bases and J 2 bases, with 24 bases left between them. CDR3 length equals 18 residues. CDR1 is MNHEY and CDR2 is SMNVEV in the germline V gene (reference sequence). As DNA, the CDR3 is TGTGCCAGCAACCCAGGGATGGGGACGGGGACTGCCTACAATGAGCAGTTCTTC. It codes for CASNPGMGTGTAYNEQFF.

The chain combines TRBV6-1 with TRBJ2-2; no firm D call. V was cut by 1 base and J by 0 bases, with 6 bases left in between. The V gene's germline CDR1 is MNHNS and CDR2 SASEGT. The CDR3 is made up of 15 amino acids. The CDR3 region has the DNA TGTGCCAGCAGTGAAGTTCTAACGAACACCGGGGAGCTGTTTTTT. Protein product: CASSEVLTNTGELFF.

The chain couples TRBV6-5 to TRBJ2-5; 9 bases fit TRBD1. Germline CDR1 is MNHEY and CDR2 is SVGAGI. V lost 10 bases, J lost 1 base, and 7 bases stayed unmatched. The CDR3 has 14 residues. The CDR3 loop is CATWDRVAQETQYF. The CDR3 DNA is TGTGCCACTTGGGACAGGGTGGCCCAAGAGACCCAGTACTTC.

The chain employs TRBV6-5 and TRBJ2-1; 8 positions agree with TRBD2. Trimming took 4 bases from V and 7 from J; bases not matched to a gene: 6. CDR1 and CDR2 (germline): MNHEY, SVGAGI. The CDR3 consists of 14 residues. The CDR3: CASSSRTSRNEQFF. The CDR3 bases are TGTGCCAGCAGTTCCCGGACTAGCAGGAATGAGCAGTTCTTC.